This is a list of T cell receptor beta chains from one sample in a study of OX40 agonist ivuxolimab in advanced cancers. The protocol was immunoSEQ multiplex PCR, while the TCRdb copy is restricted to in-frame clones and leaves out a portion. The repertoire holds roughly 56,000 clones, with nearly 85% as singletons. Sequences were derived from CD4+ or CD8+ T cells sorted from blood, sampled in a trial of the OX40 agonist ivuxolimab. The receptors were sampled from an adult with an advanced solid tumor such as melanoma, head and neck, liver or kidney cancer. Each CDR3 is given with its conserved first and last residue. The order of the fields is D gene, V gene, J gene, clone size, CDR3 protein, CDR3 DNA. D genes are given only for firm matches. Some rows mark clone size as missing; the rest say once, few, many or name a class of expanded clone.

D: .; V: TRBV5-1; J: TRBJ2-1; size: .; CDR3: CASTPWRAGNNEQFF; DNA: TGCGCCAGCACACCCTGGAGGGCTGGCAACAATGAGCAGTTCTTC
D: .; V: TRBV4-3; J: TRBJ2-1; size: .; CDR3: CASSLGIGSYNEQFF; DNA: TGCGCCAGCAGCCTGGGGATCGGCTCCTACAATGAGCAGTTCTTC
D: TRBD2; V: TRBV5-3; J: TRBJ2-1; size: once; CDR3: CARSSPVPTSGGAKSYNEQFF; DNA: TGTGCCAGAAGCTCCCCGGTGCCGACTAGCGGGGGGGCCAAGTCCTACAATGAGCAGTTCTTC
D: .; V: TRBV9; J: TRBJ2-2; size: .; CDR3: CASSLSGNTGELFF; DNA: TGTGCCAGCAGCTTGTCGGGGAACACCGGGGAGCTGTTTTTT
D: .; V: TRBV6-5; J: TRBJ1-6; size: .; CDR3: CASSARARLDSPLHF; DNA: TGTGCCAGCAGTGCTCGGGCCCGTTTAGACTCACCCCTCCACTTT
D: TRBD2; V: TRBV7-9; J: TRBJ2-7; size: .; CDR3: CASSLAGGRSYEQYF; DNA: TGTGCCAGCAGCTTAGCGGGAGGGCGGTCCTACGAGCAGTACTTC
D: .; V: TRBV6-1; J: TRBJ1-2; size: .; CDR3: CASSAQDTGFLVGYTF; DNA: TGTGCCAGCAGTGCCCAAGATACAGGGTTTCTCGTTGGCTACACCTTC
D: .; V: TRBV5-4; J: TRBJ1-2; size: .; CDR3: CASSINTIGYTF; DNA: TGTGCCAGCAGCATAAACACTATTGGCTACACCTTC
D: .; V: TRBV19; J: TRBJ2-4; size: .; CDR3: CASSMGDSASADIQYF; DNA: TGTGCCAGTAGTATGGGGGACTCAGCTTCGGCGGACATTCAGTACTTC
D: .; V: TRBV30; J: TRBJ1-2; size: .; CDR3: CAWSTETGLTYGYTF; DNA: TGTGCCTGGTCCACCGAGACCGGGCTTACTTATGGCTACACCTTC
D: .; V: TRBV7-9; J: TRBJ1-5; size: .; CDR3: CAESDRQYSNQPQHF; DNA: TGTGCCGAAAGCGACAGGCAGTATAGCAATCAGCCCCAGCATTTT
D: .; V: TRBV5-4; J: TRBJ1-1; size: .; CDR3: CASRLDRNTEAFF; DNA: TGTGCCAGCAGGCTGGACAGGAACACTGAAGCTTTCTTT
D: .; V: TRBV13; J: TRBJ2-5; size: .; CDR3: CASSLSRGAGVETQYF; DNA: TGTGCCAGCAGCTTAAGCCGGGGGGCGGGGGTCGAGACCCAGTACTTC
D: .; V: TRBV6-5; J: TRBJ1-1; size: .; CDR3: CASRNERDTEAFF; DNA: TGTGCCAGCAGAAACGAGAGGGACACTGAAGCTTTCTTT
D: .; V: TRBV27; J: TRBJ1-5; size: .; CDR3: CASKSTGTPNQPQHF; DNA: TGTGCCAGCAAATCTACAGGGACCCCCAATCAGCCCCAGCATTTT
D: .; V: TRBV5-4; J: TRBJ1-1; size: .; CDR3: CASSSQLSGTEAFF; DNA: TGTGCCAGCAGCTCCCAGCTCTCGGGCACTGAAGCTTTCTTT
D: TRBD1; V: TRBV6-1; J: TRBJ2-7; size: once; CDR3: CASRGRQGAEQYF; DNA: TGTGCCAGCAGGGGGCGGCAGGGGGCCGAGCAGTACTTC